Shown below are 24 T cell receptor beta chains from a single sample sequenced in a study of response to subunit inactivated influenza vaccine. MiXCR, applied by TCRdb to the RT-PCR reads, yields one record per CDR3 protein. The sample shows about 800,000 distinct CDR3 sequences, 20% to 25% of them seen only once. This specimen was PBMCs from blood, taken roughly 5 days after vaccination. These TCRs come from a man aged 50-59 years who received an inactivated influenza vaccine.

This clonotype has a count of ten or more. The gene calls are TRBV29-1 and TRBJ2-7; D gene uncertain. V shed 4 bases and J shed 3 bases, with 7 bases lying between them. This CDR3 has 11 residues. Germline CDR1 SQVTM, CDR2 ANQGSEA. As DNA, the CDR3 is TGCAGCGTTGGGGCCAACTACGAGCAGTACTTC. This encodes CSVGANYEQYF.

This clonotype was found a few times. CDR3 sequence (DNA): TGTGCCAGCAGCCAAGAACGGACGGGGGGTACCGGGGAGCTGTTTTTT. This encodes CASSQERTGGTGELFF. The chain carries TRBV4-2 and TRBJ2-2; TRBD2 agrees at 7 bases. CDR1 is LGHNA, CDR2 YNFKEQ, per germline. This CDR3 region has 16 residues. V lost 0 bases, J lost 5 bases, and 6 bases stayed unmatched.

This clonotype was observed a few times. The chain employs TRBV20-1 and TRBJ1-1, with D possibly being TRBD1 (6 bases). V lost 0 bases to trimming and J lost 3 bases, with 14 bases between them. This CDR3 has 15 amino acids. Germline CDR1 is DFQATT and CDR2 is SNEGSKA (reference sequence). CDR3 in amino acids: CSAREWGTRDTEAFF. DNA for the CDR3: TGCAGTGCTAGAGAATGGGGGACAAGGGACACTGAAGCTTTCTTT.

This sequence joins TRBV9 and TRBJ2-3; 11 bases line up with TRBD2. Germline V CDR1 and CDR2: SGDLS, YYNGEE. J gave up 4 bases and V 2 bases, and 0 bases lay outside the gene matches. This CDR3 has 14 residues. CDR3 sequence: CASSVSGRADTQYF. The CDR3 nucleotides read TGTGCCAGCAGCGTTAGCGGGAGGGCAGATACGCAGTATTTT.

J is TRBJ2-1 and V is TRBV5-6, with D possibly being TRBD1 (5 bases). CDR3 length equals 13 residues. V lost 5 bases, J lost 8 bases, and 14 bases lay in between. CDR1 is SGHDT and CDR2 is YYEEEE in the germline V gene. The CDR3 DNA is TGTGCCAGCAGTCCACAGGTGAGCCATGAGCAGTTCTTC. This encodes CASSPQVSHEQFF.

This clonotype was observed a few times. The rearrangement links TRBV20-1 to TRBJ1-1; D remains unclear. The CDR3 covers 15 residues. CDR1 is DFQATT and CDR2 is SNEGSKA in the germline V gene (reference sequence). Trimming cost V 0 bases and J 3 bases, with 14 bases left between them. The DNA of the CDR3 is TGCAGTGCTAGAGATGTGAGGTTATCGGACACTGAAGCTTTCTTT. Protein sequence: CSARDVRLSDTEAFF.

This clonotype was observed a handful of times. This chain uses TRBV29-1 with TRBJ2-7; D gene unclear. The CDR3 runs to 12 residues. V was shortened by 4 bases and J by 7 bases, with 14 bases between the two germline ends. CDR1 is SQVTM and CDR2 is ANQGSEA in the germline V gene. CDR3 nucleotide sequence: TGCAGCGTTGCCAAGGCCGGTGGAGAGCAGTACTTC. As protein: CSVAKAGGEQYF.

The sample holds a few counts of this clonotype. This rearrangement joins TRBV6-2 or TRBV6-3 to TRBJ2-7; no reliable D call. V shed 7 bases and J shed 2 bases, with 15 bases lying between them. The CDR3 is 14 amino acids. Germline loops: CDR1 MNHEY, CDR2 SVGEGT. The CDR3 DNA reads TGTGCCAGCACCGTCCGGAACAGTGCCTACGAGCAGTACTTC. Amino acids: CASTVRNSAYEQYF.

The V and J genes are TRBV7-2 and TRBJ2-1, with D uncertain. In germline, CDR1 is SGHTA, CDR2 FQGNSA. Trimming cost V 6 bases and J 8 bases, with 14 bases left between them. This CDR3 contains 13 residues. CDR3 nucleotide sequence: TGTGCCAGCAGTCCAAGTCGTGGGGATGAGCAGTTCTTC. It yields the protein CASSPSRGDEQFF.

DNA for the CDR3: TGTGCCAGCAGCTTGGGACCTAGCGCCCAAGAGACCCAGTACTTC. This codes for CASSLGPSAQETQYF. This chain joins TRBV7-3 and TRBJ2-5; D may be TRBD2 (6 bases). The germline gives CDR1 SGHTA, CDR2 FQGTGA. Trimming pared 3 bases from V and 1 base from J, leaving 12 bases between. CDR3 size: 15 residues.

V and J are TRBV20-1 and TRBJ2-2; TRBD1 matches at 8 bases. The CDR3 is 16 amino acids. From germline, CDR1 is DFQATT and CDR2 SNEGSKA (reference sequence). With 1 base clipped from V and 4 bases from J, the junction kept 8 bases outside the gene matches. The CDR3 DNA follows: TGCAGTGCTAGAGGAATGGAGGACAGGGCCACCGGGGAGCTGTTTTTT. Residues: CSARGMEDRATGELFF.

This clonotype was observed a handful of times. The V and J genes are TRBV7-2 and TRBJ1-2; 8 positions match TRBD1. This CDR3 comprises 15 residues. Trimming cost V 5 bases and J 2 bases; bases outside gene matches: 7. Germline V CDR1 and CDR2: SGHTA, FQGNSA. The CDR3 DNA sequence: TGTGCCAGCAGCCCCCGGACAGGGCAGAACTATGGCTACACCTTC. This gives the protein CASSPRTGQNYGYTF.

This clonotype has only a few counts. This chain joins TRBV5-6 and TRBJ2-3; TRBD1 or TRBD2 may be the D gene (5 bases each). V lost 2 bases to trimming and J lost 13 bases, with 11 bases between them. CDR3 length: 11 residues. From germline, CDR1 is SGHDT and CDR2 YYEEEE. The CDR3 loop is CASSFGTAEYF. DNA of the CDR3: TGTGCCAGCAGCTTTGGGACCGCCGAGTATTTT.

This clonotype occurred a few times. V gene TRBV6-1 combines with J gene TRBJ1-1, with TRBD1 matching 9 bases. With 2 bases clipped from V and 1 base from J, the junction kept 5 bases outside the gene matches. CDR3 length: 16 residues. Germline lookup yields CDR1 MNHNS and CDR2 SASEGT. CDR3 DNA: TGTGCCAGCAGTGAAAACAGGGGGCTGAGGAACACTGAAGCTTTCTTT. This encodes CASSENRGLRNTEAFF.

The table lists this clonotype with a few counts. J is TRBJ2-3 and V is TRBV9, with 10 nucleotides matching TRBD1. After removal of 3 bases from V and 1 base from J, the junction contained 17 bases not matched to a gene. CDR1 is SGDLS, CDR2 YYNGEE, per germline. There are 20 residues in the CDR3. The CDR3 loop reads CASSALGQGWLAGGTDTQYF. For the CDR3, the DNA is TGTGCCAGCAGCGCGTTGGGACAGGGGTGGCTAGCGGGCGGCACAGATACGCAGTATTTT. The whole variable domain, filled in from reference TRBV9 and TRBJ2-3, reads DSGVTQTPKHLITATGQRVTLRCSPRSGDLSVYWYQQSLDQGLQFLIQYYNGEERAKGNILERFSAQQFPDLHSELNLSSLELGDSALYFCASSALGQGWLAGGTDTQYFGPGTRLTVL.

The chain joins TRBV24-1 to TRBJ2-1; D is tentatively TRBD1 or TRBD2 (5 bases each). Germline CDR1 is KGHDR and CDR2 is SFDVKD. CDR3 length equals 17 residues. The V end was cut by 0 bases, the J end by 12 bases, with 23 bases between. CDR3 nucleotides: TGTGCCACCAGTGATTTGGGGGCGGGCACAGCCCCCGTGGGGCAGTTCTTC. This sequence encodes CATSDLGAGTAPVGQFF.

The J gene is TRBJ1-5, the V gene TRBV6-6; D not resolved. Looked up from germline, CDR1 is MNHNY and CDR2 is SVGAGI (reference sequence). CDR3 length equals 13 residues. Deletions cut 8 bases from V and 0 bases from J, with 8 bases between. CDR3 sequence: CASVTVSNQPQHF. As DNA, the CDR3 is TGTGCCAGCGTCACAGTTAGCAATCAGCCCCAGCATTTT.

This clonotype was observed a handful of times. The chain has TRBV6-4 and TRBJ1-4; possibly TRBD1 for D (6 bases). There are 14 residues in the CDR3. V lost 6 bases and J 5 bases, leaving 13 bases between the germline ends. Looked up from germline, CDR1 is MRHNA and CDR2 is SNTAGT. The CDR3 sequence: CASRQGGGNEKLFF. The CDR3 DNA is TGTGCCAGCAGACAGGGAGGAGGGAATGAAAAACTGTTTTTT.

The genes are TRBV28 and TRBJ2-7; 7 bases map to TRBD1. This CDR3 contains 16 residues. CDR1 is MDHEN and CDR2 is SYDVKM in the germline V gene. Losses at the gene ends were 6 bases for V and 2 bases for J; bases not matched to a gene: 13. In DNA, the CDR3 is TGTGCCAGCAGCCAGGGATCCGGGACAGTGACCTACGAGCAGTACTTC. Encoded protein: CASSQGSGTVTYEQYF.

The gene calls are TRBV18 and TRBJ2-3, with 9 positions matching TRBD1. V gave up 4 bases and J gave up 6 bases; unmatched junction bases: 5. The germline CDR1 and CDR2 sequences are KGHSH and LQKENI. The CDR3 loop spans 14 amino acids. In DNA form, the CDR3 reads TGTGCCAGCTCACGGGACAGGGCCGCGGATACGCAGTATTTT. This codes for CASSRDRAADTQYF.

This clonotype was found many times. The rearrangement joins TRBV7-2 to TRBJ2-1, with a tentative D call TRBD1 (5 bases). V was shortened by 2 bases and J by 3 bases, with 11 bases between the two germline ends. Germline CDR1 reads SGHTA; CDR2 reads FQGNSA. The CDR3 is made up of 15 amino acids. CDR3 protein: CASSLRGGYYNEQFF. CDR3 in DNA: TGTGCCAGCAGCTTAAGGGGTGGCTACTACAATGAGCAGTTCTTC.

This rearrangement joins TRBV29-1 to TRBJ2-5, with TRBD2 matching over 10 bases. Looked up from germline, CDR1 is SQVTM and CDR2 is ANQGSEA. This CDR3 has 17 residues. Unmatched junction bases numbered 15, after V lost 7 bases and J lost 1 base. For the CDR3, the DNA is TGCAGCGGTGACTGGAGCGGGGGGGCTCTCAGCCAAGAGACCCAGTACTTC. It specifies CSGDWSGGALSQETQYF.

The CDR3 spells CASSLGAGSDTQYF. CDR3 sequence (DNA): TGTGCCAGCAGCTTAGGGGCAGGGTCAGATACGCAGTATTTT. The chain employs TRBV7-6 and TRBJ2-3; D is perhaps TRBD1 (5 bases). Trimming shortened V by 1 base and J by 4 bases, and 9 bases separated the two germline ends. The CDR3 covers 14 residues. Germline V gene sequence: CDR1 SGHVS, CDR2 FNYEAQ.

This clonotype occurred a few times. The CDR3 coding sequence is TGCAGTGCTCGGGACAACAACAATGAGCAGTTCTTC. This translates into CSARDNNNEQFF. The chain joins TRBV20-1 to TRBJ2-1; D may be TRBD1 (6 bases). The germline gives CDR1 DFQATT, CDR2 SNEGSKA (reference sequence). This CDR3 region has 12 residues. V was shortened by 5 bases and J by 5 bases, with 10 bases between the two germline ends.